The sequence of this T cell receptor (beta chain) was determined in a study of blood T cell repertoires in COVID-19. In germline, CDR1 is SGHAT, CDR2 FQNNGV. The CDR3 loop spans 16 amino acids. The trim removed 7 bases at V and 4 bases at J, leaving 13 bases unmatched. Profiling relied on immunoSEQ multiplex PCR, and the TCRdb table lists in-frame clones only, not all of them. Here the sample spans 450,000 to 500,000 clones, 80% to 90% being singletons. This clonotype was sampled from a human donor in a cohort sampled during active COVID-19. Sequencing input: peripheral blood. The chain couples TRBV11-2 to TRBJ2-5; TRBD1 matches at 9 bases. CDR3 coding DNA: TGTGCCAGCAACCCACCGGGACAGGGAATCTCAGAGACCCAGTACTTC. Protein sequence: CASNPPGQGISETQYF. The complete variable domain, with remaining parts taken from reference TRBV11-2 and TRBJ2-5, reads EAGVAQSPRYKIIEKRQSVAFWCNPISGHATLYWYQQILGQGPKLLIQFQNNGVVDDSQLPKDRFSAERLKGVDSTLKIQPAKLEDSAVYLCASNPPGQGISETQYFGPGTRLLVL.